The 18 T cell receptor beta chains below were found in one sample sequenced in a study of cytomegalovirus exposure and HLA in healthy donors. PCR was performed using 60 Vbeta and 13 Jbeta primers. Only in-frame clones appear in the TCRdb table, and some are missing; sequencing was by immunoSEQ multiplex PCR. The profile covers fewer than 250,000 clones, with more than 85% appearing a single time and approximately 1.7% taken by the ten largest. The sample comprised PBMCs. The receptors shown here come from a woman between 18 and 29 years old in good health and CMV-seronegative.

The gene calls are TRBV28 and TRBJ1-2; D possibly corresponds to TRBD1 (6 bases). Trimming cost V 3 bases and J 7 bases, with 18 bases left between them. This CDR3 is built from 15 residues. Germline CDR1 MDHEN, CDR2 SYDVKM. The CDR3 spells CASSFMDSNLSGYTF. The CDR3, as DNA: TGTGCCAGCAGTTTTATGGACAGTAACCTTAGTGGCTACACCTTC.

V is TRBV5-6 and J is TRBJ2-7; weak D call: TRBD2 (5 bases). Trimming shortened V by 0 bases and J by 7 bases, and 14 bases separated the two germline ends. CDR3 size: 14 residues. CDR1 and CDR2 (germline): SGHDT, YYEEEE. The CDR3 sequence is CASSLGLAVGEQYF. In nucleotides, the CDR3 is TGTGCCAGCAGCTTGGGGCTAGCTGTCGGGGAGCAGTACTTC.

CDR3 loop: CASSYLGTGDDEQYF. As DNA, the CDR3 is TGTGCCAGCAGTTATCTCGGGACAGGGGACGACGAGCAGTACTTC. This rearrangement joins TRBV6-5 to TRBJ2-7; 10 bases fit TRBD1. Trimming took 3 bases from V and 5 from J; bases not matched to a gene: 7. Germline CDR1 and CDR2: MNHEY and SVGAGI. The CDR3 covers 15 residues.

The chain combines TRBV6-5 with TRBJ2-1; 8 bases are a match to TRBD2. CDR3 length equals 14 residues. V gave up 6 bases and J gave up 5 bases; unmatched junction bases: 6. Germline CDR1 is MNHEY and CDR2 is SVGAGI. CDR3 loop: CASRAGGNHNEQFF. The CDR3 coding sequence is TGTGCCAGCAGGGCGGGGGGAAATCACAATGAGCAGTTCTTC.

This chain joins TRBV29-1 and TRBJ2-1; the D gene is possibly TRBD2 (5 bases). Germline CDR1 reads SQVTM; CDR2 reads ANQGSEA. This CDR3 comprises 12 residues. V shed 5 bases and J shed 8 bases, with 13 bases lying between them. The CDR3 sequence: CSVSQSGDEQFF. CDR3 sequence (DNA): TGCAGCGTTTCTCAAAGCGGTGATGAGCAGTTCTTC.

This chain joins TRBV4-1 and TRBJ2-3, with a tentative D call TRBD2 (6 bases). The ends were cut back, 5 bases at V and 2 bases at J, with 11 bases in the middle. From germline, CDR1 is MGHRA and CDR2 YSYEKL. This CDR3 has 14 residues. CDR3 sequence: CASSVVAATDTQYF. CDR3 sequence (DNA): TGCGCCAGCAGCGTTGTAGCGGCCACAGATACGCAGTATTTT.

The chain joins TRBV13 to TRBJ2-1, with TRBD1 matching over 9 bases. This CDR3 contains 16 residues. Trimming removed 5 bases from V and 4 bases from J; junction bases left unmatched: 9. Germline values: CDR1 PRHDT, CDR2 FYEKMQ (reference sequence). The CDR3 sequence: CASSLGTGMRYNEQFF. The CDR3 region has the DNA TGTGCCAGCAGCCTTGGGACAGGGATGAGGTACAATGAGCAGTTCTTC.

This chain uses TRBV19 with TRBJ2-6, with 9 nucleotides matching TRBD1. CDR3 length equals 16 residues. CDR1 and CDR2 from the germline V gene are LNHDA and SQIVND (reference sequence). After removal of 6 bases from V and 0 bases from J, the junction contained 3 bases not matched to a gene. The CDR3 region has the DNA TGTGCCAGTAGCCCGGGACAGGGCTCTGGGGCCAACGTCCTGACTTTC. Its translation is CASSPGQGSGANVLTF.

The CDR3 here is CASSFQVNTEAFF. CDR3 sequence (DNA): TGTGCCAGCAGCTTTCAGGTCAACACTGAAGCTTTCTTT. The gene calls are TRBV11-3 and TRBJ1-1; D remains unclear. Germline V gene data show CDR1 as SGHNT and CDR2 as YENEEA. Trimming removed 3 bases from V and 2 bases from J, with 7 bases in between. The CDR3 runs 13 residues.

The rearrangement links TRBV5-5 to TRBJ2-1; D perhaps matches TRBD2 (7 bases). Trimming cost V 0 bases and J 8 bases, with 18 bases left between them. The germline V gene encodes CDR1 SGHKS and CDR2 YYEKEE (reference sequence). The CDR3 is made up of 16 amino acids. This CDR3 is CASSLAGGGGGDEQFF. The CDR3 region has the DNA TGTGCCAGCAGCTTGGCCGGCGGCGGCGGGGGCGATGAGCAGTTCTTC.

The rearrangement uses TRBV18 and TRBJ2-3; TRBD1 is a possible D gene (5 bases). The CDR3 has 15 residues. The germline CDR1 and CDR2 sequences are KGHSH and LQKENI. V was cut by 0 bases and J by 2 bases, with 9 bases left in between. The CDR3 is CASSPPNRPTDTQYF. CDR3 DNA sequence: TGTGCCAGCTCACCACCAAACAGGCCCACAGATACGCAGTATTTT. The whole variable domain, remainder taken from reference TRBV18 and TRBJ2-3, is NAGVMQNPRHLVRRRGQEARLRCSPMKGHSHVYWYRQLPEEGLKFMVYLQKENIIDESGMPKERFSAEFPKEGPSILRIQQVVRGDSAAYFCASSPPNRPTDTQYFGPGTRLTVL.

This clone was detected only a few times. The chain is built from TRBV7-2 and TRBJ1-5; D is possibly TRBD1 (6 bases). CDR1 SGHTA and CDR2 FQGNSA come from the germline V gene. V lost 6 bases to trimming and J lost 7 bases, with 13 bases between them. The CDR3 loop spans 13 amino acids. DNA for the CDR3: TGTGCCAGCAGTGTGGACAGTCCACAGCCCCAGCATTTT. Translating gives CASSVDSPQPQHF. The full variable domain, its missing parts supplied by reference TRBV7-2 and TRBJ1-5, is GAGVSQSPSNKVTEKGKDVELRCDPISGHTALYWYRQSLGQGLEFLIYFQGNSAPDKSGLPSDRFSAERTGGSVSTLTIQRTQQEDSAVYLCASSVDSPQPQHFGDGTRLSIL.

This clone was seen a few times. The rearrangement links TRBV11-3 to TRBJ2-7; TRBD2 agrees at 10 bases. This CDR3 spans 16 amino acids. The germline CDR1 and CDR2 sequences are SGHNT and YENEEA. V shed 2 bases, J shed 5 bases, and the junction held 9 bases outside the gene matches. CDR3 coding DNA: TGTGCCAGCAGCTTATGGTCTAGCGGGAGTAGGAACGAGCAGTACTTC. It translates to CASSLWSSGSRNEQYF.

The V call is TRBV4-2, the J call TRBJ2-7, with TRBD1 matching over 10 bases. Germline V lookup: CDR1 LGHNA, CDR2 YNFKEQ. The CDR3 is 17 residues long. J was trimmed by 3 bases and V by 5 bases; bases with no gene match: 13. The CDR3 DNA reads as TGTGCCAGCAGCTCTGTGGCCGGGACAGGGGCCGACTACGAGCAGTACTTC. Protein product: CASSSVAGTGADYEQYF.

This chain joins TRBV6-1 and TRBJ2-5; D gene uncertain. This CDR3 has 10 amino acids. V lost 5 bases and J lost 7, with 5 bases in between. CDR1 and CDR2 (germline): MNHNS, SASEGT. The CDR3 region is CASSSGTQYF. CDR3 bases: TGTGCCAGCAGTTCGGGGACCCAGTACTTC.

The chain couples TRBV30 to TRBJ2-5; 11 nucleotides line up with TRBD2. The CDR3 is 17 residues long. Germline assignment: CDR1 GTSNPN and CDR2 SVGIG (reference sequence). Unmatched junction bases numbered 13, after V lost 0 bases and J lost 7 bases. CDR3 residues: CAWSVSPGLAVRGTQYF. As DNA, the CDR3 is TGTGCCTGGAGTGTAAGCCCGGGACTAGCGGTTCGGGGGACCCAGTACTTC.

The rearrangement joins TRBV18 to TRBJ2-1, with D possibly TRBD2 on 6 matching bases. The CDR3 is made up of 15 amino acids. Trimming took off 6 bases at V and 9 bases at J, with 21 bases between the two ends. From germline, CDR1 is KGHSH and CDR2 LQKENI. The chain's CDR3 is CASSPRETSLGEQFF. The CDR3 coding sequence is TGTGCCAGCTCTCCCAGGGAGACTAGTCTTGGTGAGCAGTTCTTC.

This sequence joins TRBV9 and TRBJ2-2; no definite D call. Germline values: CDR1 SGDLS, CDR2 YYNGEE. The germline V and J ends were trimmed by 6 bases and 7 bases, with 10 bases remaining between them. The CDR3 runs 12 residues. The CDR3 region has the DNA TGTGCCAGCATGCGAGAAAACGGGGAGCTGTTTTTT. It specifies CASMRENGELFF.